A selection of T cell receptor beta chains follows, all from one sample in a study of metastatic and nonmetastatic thyroid tumors. TCRdb re-clonotyped the PCR reads via MiXCR. The repertoire consists of about 20,000 clones, with 36% occurring once and the leading ten covering approximately 28%. The sequenced material came from tumor tissue. Source of these receptors: a female donor with papillary thyroid cancer or a benign thyroid nodule (not recorded which). Some clones in this sample may be carry-over from other donors' samples. CDR3s include the opening cysteine and the closing phenylalanine or tryptophan. D genes are given only for firm matches. Clone size is stated in some rows and not others, as once, few, many or a class when expanded.

V gene: TRBV27; D gene: TRBD1; clone size: .; J gene: TRBJ2-6; CDR3 protein: CASSLTGGDVLTF; CDR3 DNA: TGTGCCAGCAGTTTGACAGGGGGGGACGTCCTGACTTTC
V gene: TRBV28; D gene: TRBD1; clone size: .; J gene: TRBJ1-6; CDR3 protein: CASSLGQVYNSPLHF; CDR3 DNA: TGTGCCAGCAGTTTAGGACAGGTCTATAATTCACCCCTCCACTTT
V gene: TRBV27; D gene: .; clone size: few; J gene: TRBJ1-5; CDR3 protein: CASSFLGADQPQHF; CDR3 DNA: TGTGCCAGCAGTTTTTTGGGAGCCGATCAGCCCCAGCATTTT
V gene: TRBV28; D gene: .; clone size: .; J gene: TRBJ2-6; CDR3 protein: CASGGGVSGANVLTF; CDR3 DNA: TGTGCCAGCGGAGGGGGCGTATCTGGGGCCAACGTCCTGACTTTC
V gene: TRBV6-1; D gene: TRBD1; clone size: .; J gene: TRBJ1-1; CDR3 protein: CASSVQGDTEAFF; CDR3 DNA: TGTGCCAGCAGTGTACAGGGGGACACTGAAGCTTTCTTT
V gene: TRBV3-1; D gene: TRBD2; clone size: .; J gene: TRBJ2-1; CDR3 protein: CASSQLGGTYNEQFF; CDR3 DNA: TGTGCCAGCAGCCAATTGGGAGGGACCTACAATGAGCAGTTCTTC
V gene: TRBV19; D gene: .; clone size: few; J gene: TRBJ2-2; CDR3 protein: CASSIWGNTGELFF; CDR3 DNA: TGTGCCAGTAGTATTTGGGGGAACACCGGGGAGCTGTTTTTT
V gene: TRBV19; D gene: .; clone size: .; J gene: TRBJ2-3; CDR3 protein: CASRRGKDTQYF; CDR3 DNA: TGTGCCAGCCGGAGGGGAAAAGATACGCAGTATTTT
V gene: TRBV10-1; D gene: TRBD1; clone size: .; J gene: TRBJ1-1; CDR3 protein: CASSGTGPTEAFF; CDR3 DNA: TGCGCCAGCAGCGGGACAGGTCCCACTGAAGCTTTCTTT
V gene: TRBV7-3; D gene: .; clone size: .; J gene: TRBJ1-6; CDR3 protein: CASSLSGLGNSPLHF; CDR3 DNA: TGTGCCAGCAGCTTATCAGGGTTGGGGAATTCACCCCTCCACTTT
V gene: TRBV9; D gene: .; clone size: .; J gene: TRBJ2-1; CDR3 protein: CASSVGGEGEQFF; CDR3 DNA: TGTGCCAGCAGCGTAGGTGGCGAGGGTGAGCAGTTCTTC
V gene: TRBV28; D gene: .; clone size: many; J gene: TRBJ1-6; CDR3 protein: CAIDPGNSPLHF; CDR3 DNA: TGTGCCATCGACCCAGGGAATTCACCCCTCCACTTT
V gene: TRBV11-3; D gene: TRBD2; clone size: once; J gene: TRBJ2-2; CDR3 protein: CASSGLAENTGELFF; CDR3 DNA: TGTGCCAGCAGTGGACTAGCGGAGAACACCGGGGAGCTGTTTTTT
V gene: TRBV7-2; D gene: TRBD2; clone size: .; J gene: TRBJ2-1; CDR3 protein: CASSPGLAGNNEQFF; CDR3 DNA: TGTGCCAGCAGCCCAGGACTAGCGGGGAACAATGAGCAGTTCTTC
V gene: TRBV5-1; D gene: TRBD1; clone size: once; J gene: TRBJ1-4; CDR3 protein: CASSWTGGFEKLFF; CDR3 DNA: TGCGCCAGCAGCTGGACAGGGGGCTTTGAAAAACTGTTTTTT
V gene: TRBV7-8; D gene: TRBD2; clone size: once; J gene: TRBJ2-2; CDR3 protein: CASSLAGVGTGELFF; CDR3 DNA: TGTGCCAGCAGCCTAGCGGGAGTTGGAACCGGGGAGCTGTTTTTT
V gene: TRBV5-1; D gene: TRBD2; clone size: .; J gene: TRBJ2-7; CDR3 protein: CASSSGGGTSSYEQYF; CDR3 DNA: TGCGCCAGCAGCTCCGGCGGGGGAACAAGCTCCTACGAGCAGTACTTC
V gene: TRBV7-9; D gene: TRBD2; clone size: .; J gene: TRBJ2-7; CDR3 protein: CASSLGTSGRHEQYF; CDR3 DNA: TGTGCCAGCAGCTTAGGGACTAGCGGGAGGCACGAGCAGTACTTC
V gene: TRBV20-1; D gene: TRBD2; clone size: .; J gene: TRBJ2-1; CDR3 protein: CSARFGLADYNEQFF; CDR3 DNA: TGCAGTGCTAGATTCGGACTAGCGGACTACAATGAGCAGTTCTTC
V gene: TRBV20-1; D gene: .; clone size: .; J gene: TRBJ2-7; CDR3 protein: CSAPLLVSYEQYF; CDR3 DNA: TGCAGTGCTCCCTTGCTAGTATCTTACGAGCAGTACTTC
V gene: TRBV5-1; D gene: .; clone size: .; J gene: TRBJ2-7; CDR3 protein: CASSFNDPTYEQYF; CDR3 DNA: TGCGCCAGCAGCTTTAACGATCCCACCTACGAGCAGTACTTC
V gene: TRBV24-1; D gene: TRBD2; clone size: few; J gene: TRBJ2-3; CDR3 protein: CATSDFPAGITDTQYF; CDR3 DNA: TGTGCCACCAGTGATTTTCCAGCGGGAATCACAGATACGCAGTATTTT
V gene: TRBV19; D gene: TRBD1; clone size: few; J gene: TRBJ1-1; CDR3 protein: CASSLRTGLAEAFF; CDR3 DNA: TGTGCCAGTAGTCTCCGGACAGGGTTGGCTGAAGCTTTCTTT
V gene: TRBV6-2/TRBV6-3; D gene: .; clone size: few; J gene: TRBJ2-7; CDR3 protein: CASSYSAGAITYEQYF; CDR3 DNA: TGTGCCAGCAGTTACTCGGCAGGGGCGATCACCTACGAGCAGTACTTC
V gene: TRBV20-1; D gene: TRBD1; clone size: .; J gene: TRBJ2-7; CDR3 protein: CSARDSFYEQYF; CDR3 DNA: TGCAGTGCAAGGGACAGTTTCTACGAGCAGTACTTC
V gene: TRBV13; D gene: .; clone size: few; J gene: TRBJ2-7; CDR3 protein: CASSSSRGYEQYF; CDR3 DNA: TGTGCCAGCAGCTCCTCTCGGGGGTACGAGCAGTACTTC
V gene: TRBV12-3/TRBV12-4; D gene: TRBD1; clone size: few; J gene: TRBJ2-2; CDR3 protein: CASSRTGGSGELFF; CDR3 DNA: TGTGCCAGCAGTAGAACAGGGGGCTCCGGGGAGCTGTTTTTT
V gene: TRBV6-1; D gene: .; clone size: few; J gene: TRBJ2-7; CDR3 protein: CASSEIVGIEQYF; CDR3 DNA: TGTGCCAGCAGTGAAATAGTGGGGATCGAGCAGTACTTC
V gene: TRBV6-1; D gene: TRBD2; clone size: .; J gene: TRBJ2-1; CDR3 protein: CASRWDGGSSYNEQFF; CDR3 DNA: TGTGCCAGCAGGTGGGACGGGGGGAGCTCCTACAATGAGCAGTTCTTC
V gene: TRBV5-1; D gene: .; clone size: .; J gene: TRBJ2-3; CDR3 protein: CASRGTTSTDTQYF; CDR3 DNA: TGCGCCAGCCGCGGAACCACTAGCACAGATACGCAGTATTTT
V gene: TRBV19; D gene: TRBD2; clone size: few; J gene: TRBJ2-1; CDR3 protein: CASSRSGRGYNEQFF; CDR3 DNA: TGTGCCAGTTCTAGGAGCGGGAGAGGGTACAATGAGCAGTTCTTC
V gene: TRBV19; D gene: .; clone size: .; J gene: TRBJ1-6; CDR3 protein: CASSITGRDSPLHF; CDR3 DNA: TGTGCCAGTAGTATCACGGGAAGGGACTCACCCCTCCACTTT
V gene: TRBV19; D gene: .; clone size: .; J gene: TRBJ1-2; CDR3 protein: CASSDQQVISYGYTF; CDR3 DNA: TGTGCCAGTAGTGATCAACAGGTTATAAGCTATGGCTACACCTTC
V gene: TRBV6-5; D gene: TRBD2; clone size: .; J gene: TRBJ2-7; CDR3 protein: CASSYSGNYEQYF; CDR3 DNA: TGTGCCAGCAGTTATAGCGGGAACTACGAGCAGTACTTC
V gene: TRBV6-1; D gene: .; clone size: .; J gene: TRBJ2-1; CDR3 protein: CASSLLVNEQFF; CDR3 DNA: TGTGCCAGCAGCCTATTAGTGAATGAGCAGTTCTTC
V gene: TRBV6-1; D gene: .; clone size: few; J gene: TRBJ2-1; CDR3 protein: CASSSPSRSHNEQFF; CDR3 DNA: TGTGCCAGCAGTTCCCCGTCTAGGAGCCACAATGAGCAGTTCTTC
V gene: TRBV11-2; D gene: .; clone size: few; J gene: TRBJ2-1; CDR3 protein: CASSLASLNEQFF; CDR3 DNA: TGTGCCAGCAGCTTAGCCTCGCTAAATGAGCAGTTCTTC
V gene: TRBV4-2; D gene: .; clone size: .; J gene: TRBJ1-3; CDR3 protein: CASSQDPGDSGNTIYF; CDR3 DNA: TGTGCCAGCAGCCAAGATCCGGGAGACTCTGGAAACACCATATATTTT
V gene: TRBV28; D gene: .; clone size: few; J gene: TRBJ1-1; CDR3 protein: CASSPAEGHTEAFF; CDR3 DNA: TGTGCCAGCAGCCCCGCGGAGGGTCACACTGAAGCTTTCTTT
V gene: TRBV5-1; D gene: .; clone size: .; J gene: TRBJ1-2; CDR3 protein: CASSLGAVDYGYTF; CDR3 DNA: TGCGCCAGCAGCTTGGGGGCGGTGGACTATGGCTACACCTTC
V gene: TRBV12-3/TRBV12-4; D gene: TRBD2; clone size: few; J gene: TRBJ2-5; CDR3 protein: CASSFPKAGAGTQYF; CDR3 DNA: TGTGCCAGCAGTTTTCCTAAAGCGGGAGCAGGGACCCAGTACTTC
V gene: TRBV6-1; D gene: .; clone size: few; J gene: TRBJ2-7; CDR3 protein: CASGEQNIEAYEQYF; CDR3 DNA: TGTGCCAGCGGTGAACAAAACATAGAGGCTTACGAGCAGTACTTC
V gene: TRBV27; D gene: TRBD1; clone size: few; J gene: TRBJ1-6; CDR3 protein: CASTGTGYNSPLHF; CDR3 DNA: TGTGCCAGCACCGGGACAGGGTATAATTCACCCCTCCACTTT
V gene: TRBV5-1; D gene: TRBD1; clone size: .; J gene: TRBJ1-4; CDR3 protein: CASSLETGGGEKLFF; CDR3 DNA: TGCGCCAGCAGCCTAGAGACAGGGGGCGGTGAAAAACTGTTTTTT
V gene: TRBV20-1; D gene: .; clone size: .; J gene: TRBJ1-1; CDR3 protein: CSARDRRANTEAFF; CDR3 DNA: TGCAGTGCTAGAGATCGTCGGGCAAACACTGAAGCTTTCTTT
V gene: TRBV7-2; D gene: .; clone size: .; J gene: TRBJ2-7; CDR3 protein: CASSYGGPSYEQYF; CDR3 DNA: TGTGCCAGCAGCTATGGGGGCCCATCCTACGAGCAGTACTTC
V gene: TRBV14; D gene: TRBD2; clone size: .; J gene: TRBJ2-3; CDR3 protein: CASSPSLGLAGVTDTQYF; CDR3 DNA: TGTGCCAGCAGCCCTTCCCTTGGACTAGCGGGAGTCACAGATACGCAGTATTTT
V gene: TRBV12-3/TRBV12-4; D gene: .; clone size: few; J gene: TRBJ1-1; CDR3 protein: CASSLGGGRTEAFF; CDR3 DNA: TGTGCCAGCAGTTTAGGGGGGGGAAGAACTGAAGCTTTCTTT
V gene: TRBV24-1; D gene: TRBD1; clone size: .; J gene: TRBJ2-1; CDR3 protein: CATSANRGANNEQFF; CDR3 DNA: TGTGCCACCAGTGCCAACAGGGGAGCGAACAATGAGCAGTTCTTC
V gene: TRBV19; D gene: TRBD2; clone size: few; J gene: TRBJ2-2; CDR3 protein: CASSTGLANTGELFF; CDR3 DNA: TGTGCCAGTAGTACGGGACTAGCGAACACCGGGGAGCTGTTTTTT
V gene: TRBV20-1; D gene: TRBD1; clone size: .; J gene: TRBJ2-3; CDR3 protein: CSAKAHDRGRADTQYF; CDR3 DNA: TGCAGTGCAAAGGCGCATGACAGGGGGCGGGCAGATACGCAGTATTTT
V gene: TRBV19; D gene: .; clone size: few; J gene: TRBJ2-2; CDR3 protein: CASSDRNTGELFF; CDR3 DNA: TGTGCCAGTAGTGACAGGAACACCGGGGAGCTGTTTTTT
V gene: TRBV24-1; D gene: TRBD1; clone size: .; J gene: TRBJ2-3; CDR3 protein: CATSDFGQGAFSTDTQYF; CDR3 DNA: TGTGCCACCAGTGATTTTGGACAGGGGGCTTTTAGCACAGATACGCAGTATTTT
V gene: TRBV28; D gene: TRBD1; clone size: .; J gene: TRBJ2-7; CDR3 protein: CASSSPSGQAAYEQYF; CDR3 DNA: TGTGCCAGCAGTTCTCCTTCGGGACAGGCAGCCTACGAGCAGTACTTC
V gene: TRBV2; D gene: .; clone size: few; J gene: TRBJ2-7; CDR3 protein: CASSFQRLEQYF; CDR3 DNA: TGTGCCAGCAGTTTCCAACGACTCGAGCAGTACTTC
V gene: TRBV6-2/TRBV6-3; D gene: .; clone size: .; J gene: TRBJ2-7; CDR3 protein: CASSYGVGRSYEQYF; CDR3 DNA: TGTGCCAGCAGTTACGGAGTGGGCCGTTCCTACGAGCAGTACTTC
V gene: TRBV6-1; D gene: .; clone size: .; J gene: TRBJ1-2; CDR3 protein: CASSEALGGGDGYTF; CDR3 DNA: TGTGCCAGCAGTGAAGCGTTAGGGGGGGGAGACGGCTACACCTTC
V gene: TRBV5-1; D gene: TRBD1; clone size: .; J gene: TRBJ1-2; CDR3 protein: CASSSSGTGRGVDGYTF; CDR3 DNA: TGCGCCAGCAGCTCGTCCGGGACAGGGAGGGGTGTGGATGGCTACACCTTC
V gene: TRBV6-8; D gene: .; clone size: .; J gene: TRBJ2-7; CDR3 protein: CASRPPGSHKGKGEQYF; CDR3 DNA: TGTGCCAGCAGACCCCCAGGGAGTCATAAAGGGAAGGGCGAGCAGTACTTC
V gene: TRBV6-1; D gene: .; clone size: .; J gene: TRBJ2-7; CDR3 protein: CASSVPGTKAEQYF; CDR3 DNA: TGTGCCAGCAGTGTTCCGGGCACAAAGGCCGAGCAGTACTTC